This T cell receptor beta chain comes out of a study of blood T cell repertoires in COVID-19. Per the study methods: Quantification of nucleated cells was approximated via reference gene primer amplification. Repertoires were generated with immunoSEQ multiplex PCR, while TCRdb's copy carries only in-frame clones and drops some. V and J calls and clone size are those listed in that table; D and trimming were worked out from the DNA. The sample has approximately 350,000 clones, around 89% seen once; the top ten hold 1% to 1.5%. CDR3 length equals 15 residues. The V segment lost 4 bases and the J segment 0 bases; nucleotides outside the gene matches: 4. Germline V gives CDR1 SNHLY, CDR2 FYNNEI.

This clonotype was sampled from a man aged 40-49 years with acute or convalescent COVID-19. The rearrangement links TRBV2 to TRBJ2-7; 9 nucleotides agree with TRBD2. Sequenced material: peripheral blood. CDR3 amino acids: CASSGLADHSYEQYF. The CDR3 region has the DNA TGTGCCAGCAGTGGACTAGCGGACCACTCCTACGAGCAGTACTTC.